This TCR beta chain was sequenced during a study of T cells in Graves' hyperthyroidism and ophthalmopathy. The V gene lost 6 bases and the J gene lost 13 bases, with 22 bases spanning the gap. Germline V lookup: CDR1 MDHEN, CDR2 SYDVKM. The CDR3 is 14 residues long. Study-level results: Among thyroid clonotypes expanded above 0.001, most also appeared in blood.

At least ten counts were recorded for this clonotype. Antigen: not known. It was RNA transcripts that yielded the amplified TCR beta CDR3 regions. Initially, a first-round RT-PCR of the TCR CDR3 employed the HTBI primer set. MiXCR, run by TCRdb on the multiplex PCR reads, gives a single entry per CDR3 protein. The sample has around 200,000 distinct CDR3 sequences; approximately 17% are singletons. Diagnosing involved the use of clinical symptoms, serum thyroxine and TRAb, thyroid ultrasound and orbital computed tomography. Source material: blood. This TCR came from a woman between 50 and 59 years old with Graves' hyperthyroidism. The chain recombines TRBV28 with TRBJ2-1; D is possibly TRBD1 or TRBD2 (5 bases each). The DNA of the CDR3 is TGTGCCAGCAGGGGACCGGGCACCGGGTTATATCAGTTCTTC. Translated, it gives CASRGPGTGLYQFF.